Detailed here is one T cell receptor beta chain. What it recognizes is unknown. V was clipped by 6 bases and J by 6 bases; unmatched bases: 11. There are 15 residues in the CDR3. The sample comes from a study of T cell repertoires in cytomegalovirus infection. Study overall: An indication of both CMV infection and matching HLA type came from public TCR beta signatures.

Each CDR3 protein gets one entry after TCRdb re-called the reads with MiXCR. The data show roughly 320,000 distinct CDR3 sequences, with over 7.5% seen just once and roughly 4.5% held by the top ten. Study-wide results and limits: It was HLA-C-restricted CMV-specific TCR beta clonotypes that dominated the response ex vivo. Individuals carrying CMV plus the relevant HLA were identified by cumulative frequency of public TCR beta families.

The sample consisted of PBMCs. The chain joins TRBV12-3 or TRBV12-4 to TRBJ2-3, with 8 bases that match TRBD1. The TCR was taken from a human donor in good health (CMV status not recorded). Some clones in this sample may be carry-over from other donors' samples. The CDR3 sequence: CASRVDRVEVDTQYF. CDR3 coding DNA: TGTGCCAGCAGAGTGGACAGGGTTGAGGTCGATACGCAGTATTTT.